This T cell receptor beta chain was retrieved from a study of CD4 T cells in relation to SARS-CoV-2 and coronaviruses. TCRdb's table, derived via immunoSEQ multiplex PCR, lists solely in-frame clones and lacks some. The sample yields approximately 20,000 clones, about 80% seen once. The length of the CDR3 is 12 residues. The V gene lost 6 bases and the J gene lost 3 bases, with 6 bases spanning the gap. A note on this clone: Its antigen remains unknown.

Unexposed donor CD4+ T cells date from about 2011-2018, before the COVID-19 pandemic. The cells were cultured for about 10 days before CD4+ T cells were isolated. The sample comprised CD4+ T cells from PBMCs, cultured in vitro. This clonotype was obtained from a human donor in good health. The chain links TRBV12-3 or TRBV12-4 to TRBJ1-5; D ambiguous. The CDR3 nucleotides read TGTGCCAGCAGGCATAACAATCAGCCCCAGCATTTT. Amino acid sequence: CASRHNNQPQHF.